This T cell receptor (beta chain) was observed in a study of T cell responses to AZD1222 COVID-19 vaccine. General study results and limits: CD4 TCRs linked to vaccination spanned spike, dominating at 160-218 and 743-854. Seropositive AZD1222 recipients at baseline numbered only five to seven. Most donors were white British and more were female, and clonal diversity was possibly underestimated. Close to half of all spike-specific TCRs reportedly target regions of the variants that are unmutated.

Between the trimmed V and J ends, which lost 0 bases and 1 base, there was a span of 11 bases. The CDR3 is 16 amino acids. In germline, CDR1 is LNHDA, CDR2 SQIVND (reference sequence). Comments on this clone: Its antigen is as yet unknown.

Using immunoSEQ multiplex PCR, the repertoire was profiled, and TCRdb retains in-frame clones only, with some absent. The data contain about 120,000 clones, approximately 87% of them seen just once; the ten biggest clones take up over 3%. The sequence derives from an adult in good health. The chain recombines TRBV19 with TRBJ2-3; weak D call: TRBD1 (6 bases). This material consisted of peripheral blood, taken on day 0 of AZD1222 vaccination. For the CDR3, the DNA is TGTGCCAGTAGTATAGATGGGGGCAGCCGCACAGATACGCAGTATTTT. It is translated as CASSIDGGSRTDTQYF.